Presented here are 2 T cell receptor beta chains from one specimen sequenced in a study of T cells expressing NK-cell markers. TCRdb reprocessed the 5' RACE reads, with one entry per CDR3 protein and no DNA. The sample shows a few hundred thousand distinct CDR3 sequences, and 0.39% sits with its ten largest clones. Input material: blood T cells: a sorted CD56 or NKG2C T cell subset, CD4+ or CD8+ T cells, or bulk PBMC T cells (not recorded which). These receptor sequences come from a man younger than 35 in good health.

The V and J genes are TRBV9 and TRBJ2-2; TCRdb calls TRBD1, which cannot be checked without DNA. Germline CDR1 and CDR2: SGDLS and YYNGEE. This CDR3 is built from 15 residues. CDR3 sequence reads: CASSGRQGMGGELFF.

The V gene is TRBV18, the J gene TRBJ2-2; with no DNA, the TCRdb D assignment of TRBD2 cannot be verified. The CDR3 is 15 residues long. Germline CDR1 reads KGHSH; CDR2 reads LQKENI. CDR3 region: CASSPPALPTGELFF.